This section outlines one T cell receptor (beta chain) sequence together with its context. The data are from a study of blood T cell repertoires in COVID-19. Across the study: There were acute and convalescent COVID-19 samples, and they came from the United States, Italy and Spain. Sources were T cells, B-cell-depleted T cells, or PBMCs; the material itself was cDNA or gDNA.

Trimming cost V 7 bases and J 0 bases, with 15 bases left between them. This CDR3 has 15 amino acids. CDR1 is SGHAT and CDR2 is FQDESV in the germline V gene (reference sequence). Per the original methods: Amplification with reference gene primers provided the estimates of nucleated cell counts. The protocol was immunoSEQ multiplex PCR, while the TCRdb copy is restricted to in-frame clones and leaves out a portion. The V and J calls and clone size were taken over from that table, and D and trimming were inferred from the DNA. The repertoire holds about 190,000 clones, with roughly nine tenths as singletons.

The sequence was obtained from a man aged 35 to 55 with acute or convalescent COVID-19. This rearrangement joins TRBV11-1 to TRBJ1-1, with no clear D. Material: peripheral blood. The CDR3 bases are TGTGCCAGCACCGCCTTAACCAGGCTGAACACTGAAGCTTTCTTT. Translated: CASTALTRLNTEAFF.